The 11 T cell receptor beta chains listed next were all sequenced from one sample in a study of blood T cell repertoires in COVID-19. TCRdb's copy holds only in-frame clones and misses some; the assay was immunoSEQ multiplex PCR. The sample carries approximately 44,000 clones, around nine tenths recorded once. The sequenced sample was peripheral blood. The receptors were gathered from a man aged 55 to 69 with acute or convalescent COVID-19.

The chain recombines TRBV5-1 with TRBJ2-2; a possible D gene is TRBD1 (6 bases). In germline, CDR1 is SGHRS, CDR2 YFSETQ. This CDR3 region has 15 residues. V was cut by 4 bases and J by 0 bases, with 10 bases left in between. For the CDR3, the DNA is TGCGCCAGCAGCGTCCGGACAGCGAACACCGGGGAGCTGTTTTTT. This sequence encodes CASSVRTANTGELFF.

About this clone itself: Other DNA sequences in this specimen translate into the identical CDR3. This sequence joins TRBV20-1 and TRBJ2-7; unclear D gene. Germline V gene sequence: CDR1 DFQATT, CDR2 SNEGSKA (reference sequence). Trimming cost V 2 bases and J 5 bases, with 7 bases left between them. The CDR3 extends over 11 amino acids. As DNA, the CDR3 is TGCAGTGCTAGATCTGGCCACGAGCAGTACTTC. Protein: CSARSGHEQYF.

The chain combines TRBV7-3 with TRBJ2-1; 12 nucleotides agree with TRBD2. This CDR3 is built from 16 residues. In germline, CDR1 is SGHTA, CDR2 FQGTGA. The J segment lost 2 bases and the V segment lost 5 bases, leaving 4 bases of the junction unmatched. The CDR3 DNA reads as TGTGCCAGCAGCCTGCTAGCGGGGGGGACCTACAATGAGCAGTTCTTC. The encoded protein is CASSLLAGGTYNEQFF. The whole variable domain, remainder taken from reference TRBV7-3 and TRBJ2-1, is GAGVSQTPSNKVTEKGKYVELRCDPISGHTALYWYRQSLGQGPEFLIYFQGTGAADDSGLPNDRFFAVRPEGSVSTLKIQRTERGDSAVYLCASSLLAGGTYNEQFFGPGTRLTVL.

The chain employs TRBV19 and TRBJ2-1; 8 bases fit TRBD2. The germline V gene has CDR1 LNHDA and CDR2 SQIVND (reference sequence). The length of the CDR3 is 17 residues. The V segment lost 5 bases and the J segment 1 base; nucleotides outside the gene matches: 10. The CDR3 nucleotides read TGTGCCAGTAGTGCCCCCCCGGGACTAGTTTCCTACAATGAGCAGTTCTTC. Translating gives CASSAPPGLVSYNEQFF.

The V and J genes are TRBV3-1 (or the pseudogene TRBV3-2) and TRBJ1-3; D is possibly TRBD1 (5 bases). Germline lookup yields CDR1 LGHDT and CDR2 YNNKEL (reference sequence). This CDR3 contains 14 residues. V was cut by 7 bases and J by 4 bases, with 14 bases left in between. The chain's CDR3 is CASIETGLGNTIYF. The CDR3 DNA sequence: TGTGCCAGCATTGAAACAGGATTAGGAAACACCATATATTTT.

The chain has TRBV5-1 and TRBJ1-1; 7 bases match TRBD1. The CDR3 is made up of 14 amino acids. J gave up 8 bases and V 0 bases, and 7 bases lay outside the gene matches. Looked up from germline, CDR1 is SGHRS and CDR2 is YFSETQ. CDR3 bases: TGCGCCAGCAGCTTGGGGGGACGGGACAGCGAAGCTTTCTTT. Protein product: CASSLGGRDSEAFF.

The chain employs TRBV7-8 and TRBJ1-5, with TRBD1 identical over 7 bases. J was trimmed by 5 bases and V by 5 bases; bases with no gene match: 3. Germline CDR1 SGHVS, CDR2 FQNEAQ. The length of the CDR3 is 13 residues. The CDR3 spells CASSQDRDQPQHF. The CDR3 nucleotides are TGTGCCAGCAGCCAAGACAGGGATCAGCCCCAGCATTTT.

The J gene is TRBJ2-7, the V gene TRBV5-1; 10 bases match TRBD2. Per germline, CDR1 SGHRS and CDR2 YFSETQ. V lost 5 bases and J lost 5; bases outside the gene matches: 4. The CDR3 contains 13 residues. This CDR3 is CASSELAGDEQYF. In DNA, the CDR3 is TGCGCCAGCAGTGAGCTAGCGGGGGACGAGCAGTACTTC.

The chain employs TRBV7-6 and TRBJ1-1, with D possibly matching TRBD1 (5 bases). There are 15 residues in the CDR3. V was shortened by 1 base and J by 1 base, with 10 bases between the two germline ends. CDR1 and CDR2 (germline): SGHVS, FNYEAQ. The CDR3 loop is CASSLVGEENTEAFF. The CDR3 DNA reads as TGTGCCAGCAGCTTAGTGGGGGAGGAGAACACTGAAGCTTTCTTT.

V and J are TRBV19 and TRBJ2-5; 12 nucleotides align to TRBD2. Germline CDR1 is LNHDA and CDR2 is SQIVND (reference sequence). The length of the CDR3 is 18 residues. Trimming cost V 3 bases and J 4 bases; bases outside gene matches: 12. The CDR3 coding sequence is TGTGCCAGTAGTATCCGATGGGCTAGCGGGGGGGCAAGAGAGACCCAGTACTTC. The encoded protein is CASSIRWASGGARETQYF. The variable domain in full, completed from reference TRBV19 and TRBJ2-5, reads DGGITQSPKYLFRKEGQNVTLSCEQNLNHDAMYWYRQDPGQGLRLIYYSQIVNDFQKGDIAEGYSVSREKKESFPLTVTSAQKNPTAFYLCASSIRWASGGARETQYFGPGTRLLVL.

The chain joins TRBV3-1 (or the pseudogene TRBV3-2) to TRBJ1-1, with 8 positions matching TRBD1. The CDR3 runs 19 residues. The V segment lost 0 bases and the J segment 0 bases; nucleotides outside the gene matches: 12. Looked up from germline, CDR1 is LGHDT and CDR2 is YNNKEL (reference sequence). The chain's CDR3 is CASSQEVLDRGPMNTEAFF. The CDR3 nucleotides read TGTGCCAGCAGCCAAGAGGTCCTCGACAGGGGCCCCATGAACACTGAAGCTTTCTTT.